Following are 10 T cell receptor beta chains from one sample sequenced in a study of OX40 agonist ivuxolimab in advanced cancers. The table came from immunoSEQ multiplex PCR; TCRdb's copy has only in-frame clones and leaves some out. The sample contains 70,000 or so clones, approximately 86% of which appear only once. Here the sequenced sample was CD4+ or CD8+ T cells sorted from blood, taken in a trial of the OX40 agonist ivuxolimab. The receptor source for this set is an adult with an advanced solid tumor such as melanoma, head and neck, liver or kidney cancer.

This chain links TRBV5-8 with TRBJ2-7; 15 bases are a match to TRBD2. Looked up from germline, CDR1 is SGHTS and CDR2 is YDEGEE. The CDR3 length is 19 residues. V was pared by 4 bases and J by 5 bases, with 16 bases of the junction left unmatched. CDR3 residues: CASSLLRGLAGGDSHEQYF. The CDR3 bases are TGTGCCAGCAGCCTCCTCCGTGGACTAGCGGGAGGGGATTCGCACGAGCAGTACTTC.

The V gene is TRBV5-4, the J gene TRBJ2-3; 7 nucleotides line up with TRBD1. Germline V gene lookup returns CDR1 SGHNT and CDR2 YYREEE (reference sequence). J gave up 6 bases and V 3 bases, and 10 bases lay outside the gene matches. CDR3 length: 15 residues. The CDR3 nucleotides read TGTGCCAGCAGCTCCCTGGACAGGTTAAGGGATACGCAGTATTTT. Translation: CASSSLDRLRDTQYF.

The chain uses TRBV19 and TRBJ1-5; D not certain. The CDR3 extends over 13 amino acids. Trimming pared 10 bases from V and 0 bases from J, leaving 10 bases between. Germline loops: CDR1 LNHDA, CDR2 SQIVND (reference sequence). Here the CDR3 DNA reads TGTGCCACTTCCGGGCCTAGCAATCAGCCCCAGCATTTT. This encodes CATSGPSNQPQHF. Variable domain in full (rest from reference TRBV19 and TRBJ1-5): DGGITQSPKYLFRKEGQNVTLSCEQNLNHDAMYWYRQDPGQGLRLIYYSQIVNDFQKGDIAEGYSVSREKKESFPLTVTSAQKNPTAFYLCATSGPSNQPQHFGDGTRLSIL.

This clone was found a few times. V is TRBV5-1 and J is TRBJ1-6, with 7 positions matching TRBD1. Germline-derived CDR1 and CDR2 are SGHRS and YFSETQ. J gave up 9 bases and V 3 bases, and 6 bases lay outside the gene matches. The CDR3 has 14 amino acids. The CDR3 DNA reads TGCGCCAGCAGCTCCGACAGGGAGGGTTCACCCCTCCACTTT. This gives the protein CASSSDREGSPLHF.

This chain joins TRBV5-4 and TRBJ1-2, with 7 bases identical to TRBD1. This CDR3 has 12 residues. Germline CDR1 reads SGHNT; CDR2 reads YYREEE (reference sequence). J lost 8 bases, V lost 2 bases, and 3 bases had no gene match. The DNA for the CDR3 is TGTGCCAGCAGCTTTTCAGGGGGAGGCTACACCTTC. Encoded protein: CASSFSGGGYTF.

The chain joins TRBV5-1 to TRBJ1-4; D may be TRBD1 (5 bases). The V gene lost 4 bases and the J gene lost 1 base, with 14 bases spanning the gap. Germline lookup yields CDR1 SGHRS and CDR2 YFSETQ. The CDR3 has 16 residues. The CDR3 coding sequence is TGCGCCAGCAGCCCCGGGGGTGCAGAAACTAATGAAAAACTGTTTTTT. It yields the protein CASSPGGAETNEKLFF.

The gene calls are TRBV7-2 and TRBJ1-2; possibly TRBD1 for D (6 bases). This CDR3 comprises 14 residues. V lost 5 bases and J lost 2, with 12 bases in between. CDR1 is SGHTA and CDR2 is FQGNSA in the germline V gene. The chain's CDR3 is CASSTDSLNYGYTF. CDR3 bases: TGTGCCAGCAGCACGGACAGTCTCAACTATGGCTACACCTTC.

This sequence joins TRBV6-6 and TRBJ2-7; D is perhaps TRBD1 or TRBD2 (5 bases each). The V gene lost 5 bases and the J gene lost 9 bases, with 14 bases spanning the gap. The CDR3 has 12 amino acids. From germline, CDR1 is MNHNY and CDR2 SVGAGI (reference sequence). CDR3: CASSTGTDLQYF. The CDR3 bases are TGTGCCAGCAGTACCGGGACCGATTTGCAGTACTTC.

The gene calls are TRBV28 and TRBJ2-7; 9 bases fit TRBD2. Germline V gene data show CDR1 as MDHEN and CDR2 as SYDVKM. V shed 1 base and J 0 bases; nucleotides not matched to a gene: 7. The CDR3 has 17 amino acids. CDR3 nucleotide sequence: TGTGCCAGCAGTTTATCCGGACTAGCGTCAGACTCCTACGAGCAGTACTTC. It encodes CASSLSGLASDSYEQYF.

The chain is built from TRBV21-1 and TRBJ1-1; the table gives TRBD1 as D, unverified against the DNA. TRBV21-1 is noted as a pseudogene. This CDR3 spans 14 amino acids. The CDR3 here is CASRTGVMNTEAFF. DNA of the CDR3: TGTGCCAGCAGGACAGGGGTGATGAACACTGAAGCTTTCTTT.